A selection of T cell receptor beta chains follows, all from one sample in a study of T cell responses to AZD1222 COVID-19 vaccine. Some clones are missing from TCRdb's copy, which holds only in-frame ones; the method was immunoSEQ multiplex PCR. Here the sample spans some 90,000 clones, nearly 90% being singletons. The sample here was peripheral blood, taken on day 0 of AZD1222 vaccination. The receptors were sampled from an adult in good health. Each CDR3 is given with its conserved first and last residue. The D gene is left open where the match is weak. For some rows the clone size is stated as once, few or many, or as a class when expanded; others skip it.

clone size,V gene,D gene,J gene,CDR3 length,CDR3 protein,CDR3 DNA
few,TRBV5-1,-,TRBJ2-7,12,CASSSGTYEQYF,TGCGCCAGCAGCTCCGGTACATACGAGCAGTACTTC
-,TRBV5-1,-,TRBJ2-7,18,CASSSPGLTFETNYEQYF,TGCGCCAGCAGCTCCCCGGGACTGACGTTTGAAACTAACTACGAGCAGTACTTC
-,TRBV6-6,TRBD1,TRBJ1-1,14,CASARMTGDTEAFF,TGTGCCAGCGCACGGATGACAGGGGACACTGAAGCTTTCTTT
-,TRBV4-3,TRBD1,TRBJ1-2,17,CASSQSLSTGGVDGYTF,TGCGCCAGCAGCCAAAGTTTGTCCACAGGGGGCGTTGATGGCTACACCTTC
-,TRBV11-1,TRBD2,TRBJ2-2,14,CASTLLAGGSELFF,TGTGCCAGCACCCTACTAGCGGGAGGGTCGGAGCTGTTTTTT
-,TRBV7-8,-,TRBJ2-7,13,CASSLTGAHEQYF,TGTGCCAGCAGCTTAACGGGGGCCCACGAGCAGTACTTC
-,TRBV30,-,TRBJ1-4,14,CAWSVQVGNEKLFF,TGTGCCTGGAGTGTACAAGTTGGTAATGAAAAACTGTTTTTT
-,TRBV11-2,-,TRBJ2-7,14,CASNDGTVSYEQYF,TGTGCCAGCAACGACGGGACGGTGTCCTACGAGCAGTACTTC
once,TRBV14,-,TRBJ1-1,13,CASSQGPWAEAFF,TGTGCCAGCAGCCAAGGGCCCTGGGCTGAAGCTTTCTTT
-,TRBV20-1,TRBD2,TRBJ2-1,15,CSASSLAGAYNEQFF,TGCAGTGCTAGTTCCCTAGCGGGAGCTTACAATGAGCAGTTCTTC
-,TRBV24-1,-,TRBJ1-2,13,CATSEASFYGYTF,TGTGCCACCAGTGAGGCCTCTTTCTATGGCTACACCTTC